This TCR beta chain was documented in a study of cytomegalovirus exposure and HLA in healthy donors (dated by TCRdb to 2015 to 2018). About the study as a whole: An earlier analysis of 587 of the donors reported approximately 300 Gb of sequence data and 95 million to 120 million unique TCR beta sequences obtained from 180 million or so T cells. Four to six DR-DQ haplotypes were handled as single units for association and clustering, since linkage in the cohort was strong. The study profiled the T cell repertoires of 550 to 700 subjects by immunosequencing and related them to cytomegalovirus serostatus. In the later analysis, no new phenotypic data were used to find candidate immune exposures; instead, reliance was placed on TCR beta sequences and their occurrence across donors. In an earlier analysis of a few hundred of the donors, high-throughput TCR beta sequencing was used to judge whether each TCR beta V gene segment behaved as functional or pseudogenic. Of the approximately 370 genotyped donors, approximately 81% were placed in the genetic ancestry cluster associated with self-reported Caucasian donors. Among 300 to 500 genotyped donors of the cohort, an average of roughly 230,000 unique TCR beta nucleotide sequences was sequenced per donor, of which about 18% were non-productive. The aim of the study was to test whether cataloging public T cell receptors could identify signatures of past pathogen exposure. Both class I and class II loci were covered by HLA typing, at four-digit resolution. Along with the roughly 670-subject first cohort, a separate validation cohort of over a hundred different subjects was used. Roughly 300 gigabases of sequencing data and approximately 85 million unique TCR sequences were included in an early release covering roughly 600 HLA-typed donors. A later genetic analysis took genome-wide SNP genotypes for about 60% of the roughly 670 donors and used that subset as a discovery cohort. In a later analysis, previously published TCR beta repertoires from several hundred donors were re-analyzed and high-resolution HLA genotyping was added so that TCR occurrence patterns could be studied. Every discovery cohort repertoire had been produced on one sequencing platform. Typing coverage varied by locus: 629-630 donors for A, B, C, DRB1 and DQB1; more than 500 for DQA1; more than 600 for DPA1; 400 to 480 for DPB1. Donor age, sex, ethnicity and CMV serostatus were compiled together with the repertoire data. To predict cytomegalovirus infection status, the study combined high-throughput TCR immunosequencing, statistical association of individual TCRs with disease status, and machine learning. What the work shows at the level of the full study, not this receptor alone: V-gene and J-gene trimming of TCR beta chains was associated with a missense DCLRE1C variant in a later genetic analysis, and the association was replicated in an independent cohort. The cohort was sequenced for TCR beta chains only, and without alpha or paired-chain data the features that could be detected were limited. The earlier analysis of around 600 of the donors excluded 15 to 20 rarely observed V segments, including chromosome 9 orphons, because counts were too low. In a later analysis, HLA-associated TCR beta chains showed more clonal expansion and lower generation probabilities than non-associated chains that were equally common. The presence/absence analyses assumed that sequencing depth was roughly uniform across donors, and that assumption may not be true. In a later analysis, some 18,000 TCR beta sequences were associated with specific HLA alleles at a false discovery rate of 0.05. The classifier was reported to diagnose cytomegalovirus status with high specificity and sensitivity in both the original and validation cohorts. According to a later analysis, most CMV-associated TCR beta chains appeared to be HLA-restricted, and the HLA associations seemed to be driven largely by CMV exposure. A total of 164 TCR beta chains were listed by the study as associated with cytomegalovirus. A further reported finding was that TCR beta sequences accurately predicted the HLA-A and HLA-B alleles for most subjects in the first cohort. Because the 87-base-pair reads could not distinguish some IMGT-functional V segments, including TRBV6-2 and TRBV6-3, those segments were excluded. Immune exposure information for the cohort was limited to CMV serostatus. While some public TCRs were present in many individuals, most TCR sequences turned up only very rarely across donors. It was suggested by the authors that the approach could potentially be generalized to other disease states and immunological phenotypes. Compared with the roughly 700-donor mean, donors in an Asian-associated ancestry cluster had fewer N-insertions in productive TCRs, according to a later genetic analysis. In a later analysis, several top co-occurrence clusters were reported to appear linked to parvovirus B19, influenza, CMV and Epstein-Barr virus. Correlated functional status among segregating V segments might be attributable to linkage disequilibrium, but an unknown experimental factor could not be ruled out. The sequencing pipeline was judged likely to have produced a cluster of highly shared sequence variants as a technical artifact. When HLA alleles, especially DR and DQ, strongly co-occurred, TCR associations were difficult to assign to individual alleles. Because HLA typing was unavailable for some donors at each locus, only the typed subset was used in association tests. In an earlier analysis of 587 of the donors, most TCR beta V segments appeared in productive rearrangements about 90% or about 30% of the time, broadly matching IMGT annotations. A few of the identified cytomegalovirus-associated TCR beta chains were confirmed in vitro to be specific for cytomegalovirus antigens. A later analysis found that TCR association rates varied across HLA loci, with DRB1 alleles showing the most associated TCRs and HLA-C alleles the fewest.

Looking up the germline V gene yields CDR1 MNHNS and CDR2 SASEGT. V is shortened by 6 bases, J by 12 bases, and the region joining them spans 20 bases. From cysteine to phenylalanine, the CDR3 is 13 amino acids long. The read is trimmed to its CDR3 DNA, 39 bases read in frame from base 1. Regarding this clone: What antigen it recognizes has not been identified. The record has no base qualities; no much larger clone is one base away.

The cohort comprised some 680 healthy bone marrow donors. All cohort members were sampled while nominally healthy, although unrecorded immune exposures were likely present. The donor tested CMV seropositive and was one of the 289 seropositive cohort members. A peripheral blood sample was provided by each donor, and peripheral blood mononuclear cells were used for TCR beta sequencing. Genomic DNA was extracted from the blood cell samples with the Qiagen DNeasy Blood Extraction Kit. Libraries were built with the immunoSEQ multiplex PCR assay. For the multiplex PCR, a mixture combining 60 forward primers for TCR Vbeta segments and 13 reverse primers for TCR Jbeta segments was used. The CDR3 region of rearranged TCR beta genes was amplified from genomic DNA by a multiplex PCR assay. The Illumina HiSeq System was used to sequence the amplified TCR beta libraries as 87-base-pair reads. The source study handled its data this way. A later analysis counted 65 million to 90 million unique TCR beta chains across the 600 to 850 repertoires, and 9 million to 14 million of these chains were shared by at least two donors. Raw reads were error-corrected and collapsed into unique sequences by a nearest-neighbor algorithm in which closely related sequences were merged to remove PCR and sequencing errors. V, D and J gene segments were assigned by aligning CDR3 sequences to IMGT reference sequences. For a sequence to be retained, a match of at least six nucleotides was required to both a V gene segment and a J gene segment. Rearrangements were called productive when the CDR3 lacked stop codons and stayed in frame with V and J; all others were non-productive. Following IMGT convention, CDR3 was defined as the stretch from the second conserved V-encoded cysteine to the conserved J-encoded phenylalanine. Sequences without an unambiguous match to a single V gene segment were excluded from the earlier analysis of several hundred of the donors. An earlier analysis of a few hundred of the donors called V segments functional above 56.7% productive rearrangements and segregating when the between-donor standard deviation exceeded 5%. A statistical classification framework was built to diagnose cytomegalovirus status from the catalog of TCR beta chain sequences. In a later analysis, TCR nucleotide sequences were compared against IMGT/GENE-DB human TR gene sequences so that V and J genes could be assigned. Using the TCRdist pipeline, a later analysis assigned CDR3 sequences along with most-parsimonious VDJ recombination scenarios. A later analysis defined each TCR beta chain by its CDR3 amino acid sequence plus V-gene family, and excluded reads lacking a unique V-gene family. To address suspected cross-contamination and a sequencing artifact, a later analysis removed around 590 highly shared, low-generation-probability nucleotide sequences. In a later analysis, a clonal expansion index was calculated for each public chain from normalized within-repertoire ranks of inferred template counts. In a later analysis, generation probabilities were computed with a VDJ recombination model fitted to out-of-frame rearrangements, and the resulting probabilities were checked against IGoR. In a later analysis, TCR-TCR, TCR-HLA and TCR-CMV co-occurrence was scored with hypergeometric tests, and a repertoire-size bias correction was applied to TCR pairs. False discovery rates were estimated in a later analysis by permuting HLA or CMV assignments 20 times. In a later analysis, co-occurring TCRs were grouped using DBSCAN, and TCRdist sequence similarity was added for clustering within HLA-allele-positive subsets. Repertoires with fewer than 30,000 or more than 120,000 public chains, plus five repertoires with anomalous nucleotide sharing, were excluded from co-occurrence clustering. Entries here come from immuneACCESS through TCRdb and include only in-frame sequences with V and J called. Some clones fail to appear in such tables; in the studies checked, an unresolved V gene covers under half of the shortfall, and the cause of the remainder is unknown. The DNA was the basis for D and trimming; V, J and clone size are from that table. The sample profile shows more than 90,000 clones; approximately 72% of them were found once. Around 7% of the sample comes from the top ten.

Sequencing was carried out using PBMCs. The sequence links TRBV6-1 to TRBJ1-2; the D gene is possibly TRBD1, with 6 bases matching. The TCR originated in a man in his forties in good health and CMV-seropositive. The DNA reads TGTGCCAGCAGCCCATCTTTGAGGGGGACGAACACCTTC. Its coded protein is CASSPSLRGTNTF.